This T cell receptor beta chain is drawn from a study of cytomegalovirus exposure and HLA in healthy donors. Study results and caveats: DRB1 had the most TCR associations and HLA-C the fewest, a later analysis found, with rates varying by HLA locus. It was about 180 TCR beta chains that were listed as cytomegalovirus-associated. When the data were analyzed later, several of the most significant clusters appeared to be linked to common viral pathogens.

The CDR3 spans 11 residues. In germline, CDR1 is SEHNR, CDR2 FQNEAQ (reference sequence). V lost 6 bases, J lost 7 bases, and 9 bases lay in between. The PCR was carried out with 60 Vbeta primers and 13 Jbeta primers. The data were produced by immunoSEQ multiplex PCR, yet TCRdb's version contains in-frame clones alone and is incomplete. The table shows 240,000 or so clones, with roughly 82% occurring only once. With regard to this clone: What it recognizes is unknown.

The sequenced sample consisted of PBMCs. This rearrangement joins TRBV7-9 to TRBJ1-2; tentative D call: TRBD1 (5 bases). The TCR comes from a woman between 35 and 50 years old in good health and CMV-seropositive. The CDR3 reads CASSRGSGYTF. The CDR3 nucleotides are TGTGCCAGCAGTAGGGGATCTGGCTACACCTTC.